A selection of T cell receptor beta chains follows, all from one sample in a study of early T cells in non-severe SARS-CoV-2 infection. TCRdb itself ran the 5' RACE reads through MiXCR, one entry per CDR3 protein. The top ten clones hold roughly 10% of a sample with about 52,000 distinct CDR3 sequences, 9.5% to 13% of them seen once. The sequencing input was whole blood. The origin of the receptors is an adult who was a healthcare worker with PCR-confirmed SARS-CoV-2 infection or an uninfected control (not recorded which). CDR3s include the opening cysteine and the closing phenylalanine or tryptophan. A D gene is named only where the DNA matches it firmly. Expanded clones are given a class, and other clones once, few, many or no size at all.

V gene	D gene	J gene	clone size	CDR3 protein	CDR3 DNA
TRBV5-1	-	TRBJ2-3	-	CASSLTGLYTDTQYF	TGCGCCAGCAGTCTCACTGGGCTATACACAGATACGCAGTATTTT
TRBV20-1	-	TRBJ2-3	few	CSATGTDYTDTQYF	TGCAGTGCTACCGGGACCGATTACACAGATACGCAGTATTTT
TRBV12-3/TRBV12-4	-	TRBJ2-6	few	CATGDTGANVLTF	TGTGCCACTGGAGATACAGGGGCCAACGTCCTGACTTTC
TRBV18	-	TRBJ1-3	-	CASSPAGTGNTIYF	TGTGCCAGCTCACCCGCGGGCACTGGAAACACCATATATTTT
TRBV6-2/TRBV6-3	-	TRBJ2-1	many	CASMTGYNEQFF	TGTGCCAGCATGACTGGGTACAATGAGCAGTTCTTC
TRBV19	-	TRBJ1-5	-	CASSRTGMGNQPQHF	TGTGCCAGTAGTAGAACAGGGATGGGCAATCAGCCCCAGCATTTT
TRBV20-1	-	TRBJ2-1	-	CSARILYNEQFF	TGCAGTGCTAGAATCCTCTACAATGAGCAGTTCTTC
TRBV18	-	TRBJ2-1	few	CASSPQALNNNEQFF	TGTGCCAGCTCACCACAGGCCCTAAATAACAATGAGCAGTTCTTC
TRBV5-1	-	TRBJ1-3	once	CASSLAGIGNTIYF	TGCGCCAGCAGCTTGGCAGGAATTGGAAACACCATATATTTT
TRBV10-3	-	TRBJ2-1	few	CAIWGGADNEQFF	TGTGCCATTTGGGGGGGCGCGGACAATGAGCAGTTCTTC
TRBV10-1	TRBD1	TRBJ1-5	-	CASSSGTGGTQPQHF	TGCGCCAGCAGCTCCGGGACAGGGGGCACTCAGCCCCAGCATTTT
TRBV21-1	-	TRBJ1-5	many	CASSRGNQPQHF	TGTGCCAGCAGCAGGGGCAATCAGCCCCAGCATTTT
TRBV11-2	TRBD2	TRBJ2-1	-	CASSYSGLALGNEQFF	TGTGCCAGCAGCTACTCCGGACTAGCATTGGGCAATGAGCAGTTCTTC